The 9 T cell receptor beta chains presented below share a single source sample, sequenced in a study of OX40 agonist ivuxolimab in advanced cancers. Preparation of the library involved the immunoSEQ multiplex PCR assay. Sourced from immuneACCESS, this table was stored by TCRdb with only in-frame sequences that have V and J called. A share of the clones is absent; for the studies checked, an unresolved V gene accounts for under half, and the remainder has no known explanation. Present in this sample are 45,000 to 65,000 clones, roughly nine tenths of which were seen just once. In total, the top ten clones hold 6% to 8% of the sample. The sequenced sample was CD4+ or CD8+ T cells sorted from blood, obtained in a trial of the OX40 agonist ivuxolimab. Source of these receptors: an adult with an advanced solid tumor such as melanoma, head and neck, liver or kidney cancer.

The genes are TRBV29-1 and TRBJ2-5, with a tentative D call TRBD1 (6 bases). Germline V gene lookup returns CDR1 SQVTM and CDR2 ANQGSEA. The CDR3 covers 12 residues. V dropped 8 bases and J dropped 7 bases, with 17 bases sitting between them. The CDR3 loop is CSSTGLGATQYF. As DNA, the CDR3 is TGCAGCTCAACAGGGTTGGGAGCGACCCAGTACTTC.

This chain uses TRBV7-2 with TRBJ2-7; TRBD1 matches 7 bases. CDR3 length: 15 residues. Germline-derived CDR1 and CDR2 are SGHTA and FQGNSA. The J segment lost 6 bases and the V segment lost 5 bases, leaving 13 bases of the junction unmatched. The CDR3 is CASSLSPDRVREQYF. The CDR3 DNA sequence: TGTGCCAGCAGCCTCTCCCCCGACAGGGTCCGCGAGCAGTACTTC.

The chain joins TRBV2 to TRBJ2-1; TRBD1 is a possible D gene (6 bases). The CDR3 has 14 residues. Trimming removed 7 bases from V and 5 bases from J, with 15 bases in between. The germline V gene has CDR1 SNHLY and CDR2 FYNNEI. The CDR3 DNA follows: TGTGCCAGCAAGAACATGGACAGAAACAATGAGCAGTTCTTC. This gives the protein CASKNMDRNNEQFF.

V is TRBV7-8 and J is TRBJ2-2; D gene unclear. The CDR3 consists of 15 residues. V dropped 5 bases and J dropped 4 bases, with 14 bases sitting between them. Looked up from germline, CDR1 is SGHVS and CDR2 is FQNEAQ. The CDR3 is CASSRGKGRTGELFF. The CDR3 coding sequence is TGTGCCAGCAGCCGAGGAAAAGGGCGCACCGGGGAGCTGTTTTTT.

This chain joins TRBV6-1 and TRBJ2-7, with 7 nucleotides matching TRBD2. V lost 5 bases, J lost 4 bases, and 8 bases stayed unmatched. CDR1 and CDR2 (germline): MNHNS, SASEGT. The CDR3 totals 14 residues. The CDR3 coding sequence is TGTGCCAGCAGTCAAAGGCGGGGGACTTACGAGCAGTACTTC. This sequence encodes CASSQRRGTYEQYF.

The V and J genes are TRBV10-3 and TRBJ2-7; the match to TRBD1 covers 8 bases. This CDR3 has 14 amino acids. J gave up 6 bases and V 3 bases, and 7 bases lay outside the gene matches. Germline lookup yields CDR1 ENHRY and CDR2 SYGVKD. CDR3 DNA: TGTGCCATCAGTGAACTGACAGGGGCGGGCGAGCAGTACTTC. Translated, it gives CAISELTGAGEQYF.

This chain links TRBV11-2 with TRBJ2-7; D is unclear. V was cut by 3 bases and J by 4 bases, with 7 bases left in between. This CDR3 is 12 amino acids long. The germline V gene has CDR1 SGHAT and CDR2 FQNNGV. For the CDR3, the DNA is TGTGCCAGCAGCTTGCAGGATTACGAGCAGTACTTC. It translates to CASSLQDYEQYF.

The rearrangement links TRBV19 to TRBJ2-2, with D perhaps TRBD1 (5 bases). Trimming cost V 7 bases and J 6 bases, with 15 bases left between them. This CDR3 has 14 residues. The germline V gene encodes CDR1 LNHDA and CDR2 SQIVND (reference sequence). The CDR3 loop reads CASTDSGWPGELFF. As DNA, the CDR3 is TGTGCCAGTACCGACAGTGGATGGCCCGGGGAGCTGTTTTTT.

This chain connects TRBV11-2 to TRBJ1-2; D is uncertain. V lost 1 base, J lost 0 bases, and 18 bases lay in between. The CDR3 runs to 18 residues. Germline CDR1 reads SGHAT; CDR2 reads FQNNGV. In DNA form, the CDR3 reads TGTGCCAGCAGCTTAGTTACGACGGTCAACATGGCTAACTATGGCTACACCTTC. It yields the protein CASSLVTTVNMANYGYTF. The full variable domain, completed using reference TRBV11-2 and TRBJ1-2, is EAGVAQSPRYKIIEKRQSVAFWCNPISGHATLYWYQQILGQGPKLLIQFQNNGVVDDSQLPKDRFSAERLKGVDSTLKIQPAKLEDSAVYLCASSLVTTVNMANYGYTFGSGTRLTVV.